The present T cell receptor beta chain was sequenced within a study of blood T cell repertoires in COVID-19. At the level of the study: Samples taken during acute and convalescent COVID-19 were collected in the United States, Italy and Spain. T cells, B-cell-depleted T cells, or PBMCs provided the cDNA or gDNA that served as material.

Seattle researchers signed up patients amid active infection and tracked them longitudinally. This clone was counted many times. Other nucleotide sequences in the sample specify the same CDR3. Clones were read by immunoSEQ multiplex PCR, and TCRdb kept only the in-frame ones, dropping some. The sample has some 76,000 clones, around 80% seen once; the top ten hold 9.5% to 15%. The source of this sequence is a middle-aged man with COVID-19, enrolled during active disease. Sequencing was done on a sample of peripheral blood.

The chain's CDR3 is CASSLRLAGVNEQFF. The CDR3 nucleotides are TGTGCCAGCAGCTTAAGACTAGCGGGAGTAAATGAGCAGTTCTTC. This sequence joins TRBV5-4 and TRBJ2-1, with TRBD2 matching 12 bases. CDR3 length: 15 amino acids. CDR1 is SGHNT and CDR2 is YYREEE in the germline V gene (reference sequence). J was trimmed by 7 bases and V by 2 bases; bases with no gene match: 4.